This T cell receptor (beta chain) was found in a study of identical twins. Study-level results: There were fewer insertions in abundant cord blood beta clonotypes, but memory repertoires showed no such pattern. Rather than following the same donors, the conclusions depended on cross-sectional statistical analysis.

This clonotype was seen only a few times. Its antigen is undetermined. Unique molecular identifiers were present on the cDNA, and a universal primer site came from template switching. Each CDR3 protein gets one entry after TCRdb re-called the 5' RACE reads with MiXCR. The sample holds about 280,000 distinct CDR3 sequences, 8% to 9% seen once. Germline V gives CDR1 LNHDA, CDR2 SQIVND (reference sequence). Trimming at V came to 8 bases and at J to 6 bases, leaving 18 bases not matched to a gene. The CDR3 covers 17 residues. Another study also made use of these data, one on yellow fever vaccine responses in identical twins.

The material sequenced was memory (CD45RO+) T cells sorted from blood. The rearrangement joins TRBV19 to TRBJ2-4; TRBD1 agrees at 8 bases. The TCR originated in a woman between 18 and 29 years old in good health. The CDR3 protein is CASHDPAAGGLGNIQYF. Written as DNA, the CDR3 is TGTGCCAGTCACGATCCAGCCGCAGGGGGCCTGGGAAACATTCAGTACTTC. The whole variable domain, filled in from reference TRBV19 and TRBJ2-4, reads DGGITQSPKYLFRKEGQNVTLSCEQNLNHDAMYWYRQDPGQGLRLIYYSQIVNDFQKGDIAEGYSVSREKKESFPLTVTSAQKNPTAFYLCASHDPAAGGLGNIQYFGAGTRLSVL.